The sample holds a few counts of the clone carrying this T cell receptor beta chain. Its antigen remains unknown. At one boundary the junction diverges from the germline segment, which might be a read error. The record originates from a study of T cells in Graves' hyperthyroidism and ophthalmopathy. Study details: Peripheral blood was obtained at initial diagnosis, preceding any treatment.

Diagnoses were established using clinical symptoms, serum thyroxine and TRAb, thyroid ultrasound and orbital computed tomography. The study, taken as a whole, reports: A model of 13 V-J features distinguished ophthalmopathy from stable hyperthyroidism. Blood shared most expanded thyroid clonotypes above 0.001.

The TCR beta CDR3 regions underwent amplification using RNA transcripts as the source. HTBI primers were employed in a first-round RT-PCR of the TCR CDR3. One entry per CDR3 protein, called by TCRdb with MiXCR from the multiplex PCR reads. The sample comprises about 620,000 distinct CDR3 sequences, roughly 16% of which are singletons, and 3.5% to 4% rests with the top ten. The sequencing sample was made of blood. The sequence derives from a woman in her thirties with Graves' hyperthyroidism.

CDR3 region: CVSSSRTSGEQETQYF. In DNA, the CDR3 is TGTGTCAGCAGCTCCCGGACTAGCGGAGAACAAGAGACCCAGTACTTC. The V and J genes are TRBV7-9 and TRBJ2-5; 10 nucleotides line up with TRBD2. Looked up from germline, CDR1 is SEHNR and CDR2 is FQNEAQ (reference sequence). The CDR3 length is 16 residues.